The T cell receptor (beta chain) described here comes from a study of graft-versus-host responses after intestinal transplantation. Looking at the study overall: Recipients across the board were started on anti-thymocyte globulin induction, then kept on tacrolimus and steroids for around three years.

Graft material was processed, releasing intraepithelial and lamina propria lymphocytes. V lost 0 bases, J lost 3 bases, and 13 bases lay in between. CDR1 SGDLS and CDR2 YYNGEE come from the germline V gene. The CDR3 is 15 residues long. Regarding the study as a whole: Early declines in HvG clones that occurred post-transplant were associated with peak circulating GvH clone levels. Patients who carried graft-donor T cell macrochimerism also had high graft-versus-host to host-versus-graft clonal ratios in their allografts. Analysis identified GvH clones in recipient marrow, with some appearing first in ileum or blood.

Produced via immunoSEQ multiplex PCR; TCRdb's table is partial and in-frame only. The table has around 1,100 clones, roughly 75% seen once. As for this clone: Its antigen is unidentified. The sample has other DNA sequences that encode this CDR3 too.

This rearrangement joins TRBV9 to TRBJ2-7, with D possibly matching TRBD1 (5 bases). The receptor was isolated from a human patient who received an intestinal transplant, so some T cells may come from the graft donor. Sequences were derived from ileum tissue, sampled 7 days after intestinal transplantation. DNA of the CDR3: TGTGCCAGCAGCGTAGAAGGGGCCTCGTACTACGAGCAGTACTTC. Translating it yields CASSVEGASYYEQYF.